One sample yielded the 24 T cell receptor beta chains listed below, sequenced in a study of T cell changes during pregnancy in multiple sclerosis. This table comes from immunoSEQ multiplex PCR, and its TCRdb copy is limited to in-frame clones, with some not included. The sample contains approximately 17,000 clones, almost 96% of which appear only once. The specimen comprised peripheral blood, sampled in the third trimester of pregnancy. All receptors come from a female donor with multiple sclerosis, enrolled in a pregnancy study.

The V and J genes are TRBV28 and TRBJ1-1, with D uncertain. The CDR3 sequence is 12 residues long. Trimming cost V 7 bases and J 10 bases, with 16 bases left between them. The germline gives CDR1 MDHEN, CDR2 SYDVKM. The CDR3 DNA is TGTGCCAGCACCCCAGAAATGGGCAGAGCTTTCTTT. Its protein product is CASTPEMGRAFF.

The chain links TRBV7-2 to TRBJ1-1; no definite D call. The CDR3 runs to 13 residues. Deletions cut 3 bases from V and 1 base from J, with 6 bases between. CDR1 and CDR2 from the germline V gene are SGHTA and FQGNSA. This chain's CDR3 is CASSFNRNTEAFF. The CDR3 DNA reads as TGTGCCAGCAGCTTCAACAGGAACACTGAAGCTTTCTTT.

The chain couples TRBV5-1 to TRBJ1-1, with 9 bases aligning to TRBD1. CDR3 length equals 16 residues. The germline CDR1 and CDR2 sequences are SGHRS and YFSETQ. With 4 bases clipped from V and 6 bases from J, the junction kept 13 bases outside the gene matches. The CDR3 nucleotides are TGCGCCAGCAGCCCTGGGACAGGGACCCATGGGGCTGAAGCTTTCTTT. Amino acids: CASSPGTGTHGAEAFF.

The gene calls are TRBV7-3 and TRBJ1-1; D not resolved. Trimming removed 1 base from V and 5 bases from J, with 11 bases in between. Germline lookup yields CDR1 SGHTA and CDR2 FQGTGA. The CDR3 totals 14 residues. DNA for the CDR3: TGTGCCAGCAGCTTAAACGGTCGGCGGACTGAAGCTTTCTTT. Encoded protein: CASSLNGRRTEAFF.

The rearrangement joins TRBV19 to TRBJ2-2, with a tentative D call TRBD2 (6 bases). CDR3 length: 15 residues. The ends were cut back, 3 bases at V and 4 bases at J, with 12 bases in the middle. CDR1 and CDR2 from the germline V gene are LNHDA and SQIVND (reference sequence). CDR3 in amino acids: CASSIGGNGTGELFF. CDR3 bases: TGTGCCAGTAGTATTGGGGGGAATGGCACCGGGGAGCTGTTTTTT. The whole variable domain, filled in from reference TRBV19 and TRBJ2-2, reads DGGITQSPKYLFRKEGQNVTLSCEQNLNHDAMYWYRQDPGQGLRLIYYSQIVNDFQKGDIAEGYSVSREKKESFPLTVTSAQKNPTAFYLCASSIGGNGTGELFFGEGSRLTVL.

This clone has a single count. The chain combines TRBV2 with TRBJ2-1; TRBD2 matches 10 bases. After removal of 5 bases from V and 4 bases from J, the junction contained 5 bases not matched to a gene. Looked up from germline, CDR1 is SNHLY and CDR2 is FYNNEI. This CDR3 spans 15 amino acids. The DNA for the CDR3 is TGTGCCAGCAGTATCAGCGGGGGGGCATACAATGAGCAGTTCTTC. The encoded protein is CASSISGGAYNEQFF.

This chain joins TRBV30 and TRBJ1-3, with a tentative D call TRBD1 (6 bases). V lost 2 bases, J lost 4 bases, and 9 bases lay in between. Germline-derived CDR1 and CDR2 are GTSNPN and SVGIG (reference sequence). This CDR3 has 13 amino acids. The CDR3 here is CAWSTGLGNTIYF. CDR3 bases: TGTGCCTGGAGTACAGGGCTAGGAAACACCATATATTTT.

The rearrangement uses TRBV6-1 and TRBJ1-4, with 8 bases fitting TRBD1. The germline V gene encodes CDR1 MNHNS and CDR2 SASEGT. CDR3 length: 15 amino acids. J gave up 6 bases and V 6 bases, and 9 bases lay outside the gene matches. The CDR3 nucleotides are TGTGCCAGCAGCGACCGAGGACAGGGTTATGAAAAACTGTTTTTT. It codes for CASSDRGQGYEKLFF.

The chain links TRBV7-9 to TRBJ2-7; 9 bases fit TRBD1. Germline V gives CDR1 SEHNR, CDR2 FQNEAQ (reference sequence). The CDR3 extends over 16 amino acids. V was clipped by 5 bases and J by 2 bases; unmatched bases: 10. CDR3 protein: CASSPEAGTGTYEQYF. Written as DNA, the CDR3 is TGTGCCAGCAGCCCGGAAGCCGGGACAGGGACCTACGAGCAGTACTTC.

The gene calls are TRBV18 and TRBJ1-1; 8 nucleotides match TRBD1. The CDR3 loop spans 14 amino acids. Germline V gene sequence: CDR1 KGHSH, CDR2 LQKENI. V lost 5 bases and J lost 1; bases outside the gene matches: 3. The CDR3 here is CASSSGQANTEAFF. DNA of the CDR3: TGTGCCAGCTCATCGGGACAGGCGAACACTGAAGCTTTCTTT.

The gene calls are TRBV28 and TRBJ2-5, with D tentatively TRBD2 (5 bases). Trimming pared 2 bases from V and 2 bases from J, leaving 18 bases between. Germline assignment: CDR1 MDHEN and CDR2 SYDVKM. The CDR3 spans 17 residues. CDR3 coding DNA: TGTGCCAGCAGTTTACCCCCATCACTTGGAGGACAAGAGACCCAGTACTTC. It specifies CASSLPPSLGGQETQYF. Full variable domain (missing parts from reference TRBV28 and TRBJ2-5): DVKVTQSSRYLVKRTGEKVFLECVQDMDHENMFWYRQDPGLGLRLIYFSYDVKMKEKGDIPEGYSVSREKKERFSLILESASTNQTSMYLCASSLPPSLGGQETQYFGPGTRLLVL.

The rearrangement joins TRBV9 to TRBJ2-3; maybe TRBD2 (6 bases). CDR1 is SGDLS, CDR2 YYNGEE, per germline. The length of the CDR3 is 12 residues. V lost 3 bases to trimming and J lost 5 bases, with 7 bases between them. CDR3 protein: CASSGAGDTQYF. DNA of the CDR3: TGTGCCAGCAGCGGAGCGGGAGATACGCAGTATTTT.

The rearrangement uses TRBV2 and TRBJ1-1, with 7 bases aligning to TRBD1. Germline V gene sequence: CDR1 SNHLY, CDR2 FYNNEI. The J segment lost 1 base and the V segment lost 7 bases, leaving 3 bases of the junction unmatched. The CDR3 runs 13 residues. The CDR3 loop is CASKTGPNTEAFF. CDR3 nucleotides: TGTGCCAGCAAGACAGGGCCGAACACTGAAGCTTTCTTT.

V usage is TRBV10-3 and J usage is TRBJ2-1, with D perhaps TRBD2 (7 bases). The germline CDR1 and CDR2 sequences are ENHRY and SYGVKD. The CDR3 contains 13 residues. Trimming shortened V by 8 bases and J by 10 bases, and 18 bases separated the two germline ends. The CDR3 loop reads CAIWEGRGYEQFF. CDR3 sequence (DNA): TGTGCCATCTGGGAAGGGAGGGGGTACGAGCAGTTCTTC.

The gene calls are TRBV15 and TRBJ1-5; TRBD1 might be the D (5 bases). The CDR3 runs to 16 residues. V was clipped by 0 bases and J by 3 bases, with 12 bases between them. The germline V gene encodes CDR1 LNHNV and CDR2 YYDKDF (reference sequence). The CDR3 sequence: CATSRDTGLNNQPQHF. Written as DNA, the CDR3 is TGTGCCACCAGCAGAGATACGGGACTCAACAATCAGCCCCAGCATTTT.

This clone was observed once. The CDR3 DNA follows: TGTGCCAGCGGACTAGCGGGAGGGTTGGGCGAGCAGTACTTC. It translates to CASGLAGGLGEQYF. The chain combines TRBV28 with TRBJ2-7; the match to TRBD2 covers 15 bases. The germline CDR1 and CDR2 sequences are MDHEN and SYDVKM. J gave up 6 bases and V 8 bases, and 5 bases lay outside the gene matches. This CDR3 is 14 amino acids long.

The gene calls are TRBV27 and TRBJ2-1; 14 positions agree with TRBD2. J lost 7 bases, V lost 0 bases, and 8 bases had no gene match. Germline V gene sequence: CDR1 MNHEY, CDR2 SMNVEV (reference sequence). CDR3 length: 18 amino acids. CDR3 coding DNA: TGTGCCAGCAGTTTATCCCAACGACTAGCGGGAGGGCCGAATGAGCAGTTCTTC. Residues: CASSLSQRLAGGPNEQFF.

The chain joins TRBV4-3 to TRBJ2-7, with 12 bases identical to TRBD2. CDR3 length equals 19 residues. V shed 0 bases and J 4 bases; nucleotides not matched to a gene: 13. The V gene's germline CDR1 is LGHNA and CDR2 YSLEER. The CDR3 loop reads CASSQDPPTSGGPSYEQYF. Written as DNA, the CDR3 is TGCGCCAGCAGCCAAGATCCCCCTACTAGCGGGGGGCCCTCTTACGAGCAGTACTTC.

The chain links TRBV7-6 to TRBJ2-3, with TRBD1 as a possible D gene (6 bases). The V and J ends lost 3 bases and 0 bases respectively, with 13 bases between them. The CDR3 is 16 amino acids. Germline CDR1 and CDR2: SGHVS and FNYEAQ. CDR3 protein: CASSLGHHLSTDTQYF. For the CDR3, the DNA is TGTGCCAGCAGCTTGGGACACCACCTCAGCACAGATACGCAGTATTTT.

The V and J genes are TRBV23-1 and TRBJ1-5, with 11 nucleotides matching TRBD1. TRBV23-1 is an ORF; its function is uncertain. J was trimmed by 6 bases and V by 1 base; bases with no gene match: 11. This CDR3 has 18 residues. DNA for the CDR3: TGCGCCAGCAGTCAATGGGACAGGGGGTCGTGTGGTAGTCAGCCCCAGCATTTT. Residues: CASSQWDRGSCGSQPQHF.

The chain recombines TRBV7-9 with TRBJ2-7; possible D gene TRBD1, 5 bases. V was shortened by 3 bases and J by 2 bases, with 11 bases between the two germline ends. The CDR3 spans 14 residues. Germline loops: CDR1 SEHNR, CDR2 FQNEAQ (reference sequence). CDR3 DNA sequence: TGTGCCAGCAGCTTCGGGCAGGGCACCTACGAGCAGTACTTC. Translated: CASSFGQGTYEQYF.

The chain employs TRBV7-6 and TRBJ2-1; 7 bases match TRBD1. CDR1 SGHVS and CDR2 FNYEAQ come from the germline V gene. V was pared by 2 bases and J by 5 bases, with 12 bases of the junction left unmatched. The CDR3 has 17 amino acids. CDR3 amino acids: CASSLRNSGGWDNEQFF. In DNA, the CDR3 is TGTGCCAGCAGCTTACGTAACTCAGGGGGTTGGGACAATGAGCAGTTCTTC.

V and J are TRBV4-2 and TRBJ1-1, with no clear D. The CDR3 is 15 residues long. V was trimmed by 4 bases and J by 4 bases, leaving 16 bases between them. Germline V gives CDR1 LGHNA, CDR2 YNFKEQ. CDR3 amino acids: CASSPVGGLSTEAFF. The CDR3 coding sequence is TGTGCCAGCAGCCCCGTCGGAGGTTTAAGCACTGAAGCTTTCTTT.

The CDR3 protein is CASSLRQTDTQYF. In DNA form, the CDR3 reads TGCGCCAGCAGCTTGCGACAGACAGATACGCAGTATTTT. The rearrangement uses TRBV5-1 and TRBJ2-3, with D maybe TRBD1 (5 bases). V was clipped by 1 base and J by 3 bases, with 6 bases between them. The germline gives CDR1 SGHRS, CDR2 YFSETQ. The CDR3 covers 13 residues.